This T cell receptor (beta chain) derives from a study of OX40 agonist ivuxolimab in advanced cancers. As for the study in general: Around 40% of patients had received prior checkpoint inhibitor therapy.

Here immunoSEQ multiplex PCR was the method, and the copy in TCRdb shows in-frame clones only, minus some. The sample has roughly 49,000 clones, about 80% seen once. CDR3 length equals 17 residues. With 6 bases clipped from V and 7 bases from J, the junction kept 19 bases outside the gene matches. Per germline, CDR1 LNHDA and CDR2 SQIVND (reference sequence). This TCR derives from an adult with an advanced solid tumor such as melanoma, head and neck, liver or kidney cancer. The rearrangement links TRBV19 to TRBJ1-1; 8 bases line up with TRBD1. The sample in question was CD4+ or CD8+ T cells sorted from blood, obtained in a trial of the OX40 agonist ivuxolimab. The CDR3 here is CASRGDRGIRGVNEAFF. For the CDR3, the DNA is TGTGCCAGTAGGGGAGACAGGGGTATTCGAGGAGTCAATGAAGCTTTCTTT.